These 14 T cell receptor beta chains came from one sample sequenced in a study of identifying expanded T cells in peripheral blood (dated by TCRdb to about 2019). The library came from the immunoSEQ multiplex PCR assay. Entries here come from immuneACCESS through TCRdb and include only in-frame sequences with V and J called. Some clones fail to appear in such tables; in the studies checked, an unresolved V gene covers under half of the shortfall, and the cause of the remainder is unknown. Present in this sample are 70,000 to 100,000 clones, more than 70% of which were seen just once. The ten largest make up around 3.8% of the sample. Sequences were obtained from blood. These receptors came from a person aged 18-69 years in good health.

The chain couples TRBV9 to TRBJ2-3; D might be TRBD1 (5 bases). The CDR3 extends over 15 amino acids. Germline lookup yields CDR1 SGDLS and CDR2 YYNGEE. Between the trimmed V and J ends, which lost 4 bases and 2 bases, there was a span of 14 bases. CDR3 sequence reads: CASSPRQTSTDTQYF. The CDR3 DNA reads as TGTGCCAGCAGCCCCCGACAGACGTCCACAGATACGCAGTATTTT.

This chain connects TRBV28 to TRBJ2-2; D is uncertain. V gave up 7 bases and J gave up 0 bases, with 6 bases separating them. Germline values: CDR1 MDHEN, CDR2 SYDVKM. The CDR3 runs 13 residues. CDR3 coding DNA: TGTGCCAGCAAGGCCCCGAACACCGGGGAGCTGTTTTTT. Translation gives CASKAPNTGELFF.

The gene calls are TRBV18 and TRBJ1-1; D not certain. The CDR3 extends over 14 amino acids. Looked up from germline, CDR1 is KGHSH and CDR2 is LQKENI. V lost 3 bases, J lost 3 bases, and 11 bases lay in between. CDR3 amino acids: CASSPREGDTEAFF. In nucleotides, the CDR3 is TGTGCCAGCTCACCGAGGGAGGGCGACACTGAAGCTTTCTTT. The full variable domain, with the rest looked up from reference TRBV18 and TRBJ1-1, is NAGVMQNPRHLVRRRGQEARLRCSPMKGHSHVYWYRQLPEEGLKFMVYLQKENIIDESGMPKERFSAEFPKEGPSILRIQQVVRGDSAAYFCASSPREGDTEAFFGQGTRLTVV.

The rearrangement uses TRBV18 and TRBJ1-3; D gene unclear. Germline V CDR1 and CDR2: KGHSH, LQKENI. Trimming shortened V by 0 bases and J by 4 bases, and 13 bases separated the two germline ends. This CDR3 has 16 residues. CDR3 sequence reads: CASSPPGTLSGNTIYF. CDR3 sequence (DNA): TGTGCCAGCTCACCACCGGGAACGCTCTCCGGAAACACCATATATTTT.

The chain joins TRBV11-2 to TRBJ2-7, with a weak D call TRBD2 (5 bases). The CDR3 contains 15 residues. Per the germline V gene, CDR1 is SGHAT and CDR2 is FQNNGV. With 1 base removed from V and 3 bases from J, the gap between germline ends came to 13 bases. The CDR3 spells CASSLARTGIYEQYF. The CDR3 DNA sequence: TGTGCCAGCAGCTTAGCCCGGACTGGAATCTACGAGCAGTACTTC.

V usage is TRBV28 and J usage is TRBJ1-6; D gene ambiguous. Germline V lookup: CDR1 MDHEN, CDR2 SYDVKM. V lost 4 bases and J lost 7, with 5 bases in between. The CDR3 consists of 12 residues. The CDR3 loop is CASSSLNSPLHF. As DNA, the CDR3 is TGTGCCAGCAGTTCCCTCAATTCACCCCTCCACTTT.

The chain joins TRBV9 to TRBJ2-1; D is uncertain. Germline V gives CDR1 SGDLS, CDR2 YYNGEE. V lost 3 bases and J lost 5, with 9 bases in between. This CDR3 region has 13 residues. The CDR3 here is CASSAGRNNEQFF. CDR3 coding DNA: TGTGCCAGCAGCGCCGGACGGAACAATGAGCAGTTCTTC.

About this clone: Other DNA sequences in the sample encode the same CDR3. V gene TRBV6-4 combines with J gene TRBJ1-5; D may be TRBD1 (6 bases). Germline values: CDR1 MRHNA, CDR2 SNTAGT. The CDR3 contains 13 residues. V dropped 3 bases and J dropped 4 bases, with 7 bases sitting between them. CDR3 sequence (DNA): TGTGCCAGCAGTGAGGGGGCGAATCAGCCCCAGCATTTT. Translating it yields CASSEGANQPQHF.

The chain couples TRBV7-6 to TRBJ1-5; D is unclear. Deletions cut 1 base from V and 5 bases from J, with 15 bases between. Germline lookup yields CDR1 SGHVS and CDR2 FNYEAQ. This CDR3 has 16 amino acids. The CDR3 nucleotides read TGTGCCAGCAGCTTAGGGAGGTCCCTCCCGGATCAGCCCCAGCATTTT. Translation: CASSLGRSLPDQPQHF.

This clone was seen only a few times. The chain uses TRBV30 and TRBJ1-4, with unresolved D. CDR3 size: 15 residues. Trimming took 0 bases from V and 7 from J, leaving 15 bases between them. CDR1 is GTSNPN, CDR2 SVGIG, per germline (reference sequence). CDR3 in DNA: TGTGCCTGGAGTGTTGGAGGGATGGGGAGTGAAAAACTGTTTTTT. Encoded protein: CAWSVGGMGSEKLFF. Supplemented by reference TRBV30 and TRBJ1-4, the full variable domain reads SQTIHQWPATLVQPVGSPLSLECTVEGTSNPNLYWYRQAAGRGLQLLFYSVGIGQISSEVPQNLSASRPQDRQFILSSKKLLLSDSGFYLCAWSVGGMGSEKLFFGSGTQLSVL.

This sequence joins TRBV30 and TRBJ1-1, with D unclear. V lost 1 base, J lost 3 bases, and 6 bases lay in between. The germline CDR1 and CDR2 sequences are GTSNPN and SVGIG (reference sequence). The CDR3 length is 12 residues. CDR3 protein: CAWSGEYTEAFF. CDR3 nucleotides: TGTGCCTGGAGTGGGGAGTACACTGAAGCTTTCTTT.

V and J are TRBV5-1 and TRBJ2-7; a possible D gene is TRBD1 (6 bases). The V and J ends lost 1 base and 1 base respectively, with 15 bases between them. The CDR3 totals 16 residues. Germline CDR1 SGHRS, CDR2 YFSETQ. The DNA for the CDR3 is TGCGCCAGCAGCTTGTTTATCTCAGGGGCTTCCTACGAGCAGTACTTC. Protein sequence: CASSLFISGASYEQYF.

This sequence joins TRBV6-6 and TRBJ1-4; maybe TRBD1 (5 bases). The CDR3 runs 16 residues. Germline V lookup: CDR1 MNHNY, CDR2 SVGAGI (reference sequence). Trimming left V 5 bases short and J 2 bases short, with 15 bases between. The CDR3 loop is CASSPRTGGTNEKLFF. In nucleotides, the CDR3 is TGTGCCAGCAGTCCCCGGACGGGGGGGACTAATGAAAAACTGTTTTTT.

The CDR3 nucleotides read TGTGCCAGCAGTTTCGGATACCTGTCCCGGGACAGGGGGCCTACCTACGAGCAGTACTTC. It yields the protein CASSFGYLSRDRGPTYEQYF. The chain carries TRBV28 and TRBJ2-7; 12 nucleotides line up with TRBD1. Per the germline V gene, CDR1 is MDHEN and CDR2 is SYDVKM. This CDR3 is built from 20 residues. J lost 2 bases, V lost 3 bases, and 17 bases had no gene match.